The 22 T cell receptor beta chains reported below all come from one sample, sequenced in a study of control samples from healthy donors and cancer patients (dated by TCRdb to about 2020). The protocol used for the library was the immunoSEQ multiplex PCR assay. TCRdb provides this immuneACCESS table in a form limited to in-frame rearrangements. Some clones are lacking; in checked studies, under half of them reflect an unresolved V gene, and why the rest are absent is not known. The sample table lists 100,000 to 150,000 clones, over 75% of them with a count of one. Over 2.5% of the sample is taken by the ten largest. The sequenced material came from blood. Every receptor here comes from a man in his sixties in good health.

This chain links TRBV12-3 or TRBV12-4 with TRBJ1-1; D is unresolved. The CDR3 has 13 residues. V lost 5 bases, J lost 0 bases, and 7 bases lay in between. The chain's CDR3 is CASSPNLNTEAFF. The CDR3 nucleotides are TGTGCCAGCAGTCCGAACTTGAACACTGAAGCTTTCTTT.

The rearrangement joins TRBV28 to TRBJ1-1, with D maybe TRBD1 (6 bases). Trimming took 6 bases from V and 1 from J, leaving 15 bases between them. The CDR3 is 15 amino acids. CDR1 is MDHEN and CDR2 is SYDVKM in the germline V gene. CDR3 nucleotide sequence: TGTGCCAGCAGATTACCGGGACACCAGAACACTGAAGCTTTCTTT. It codes for CASRLPGHQNTEAFF.

This chain links TRBV15 with TRBJ1-6; the D gene is possibly TRBD1 (6 bases). This CDR3 is 16 amino acids long. Trimming took off 0 bases at V and 13 bases at J, with 19 bases between the two ends. The germline V gene has CDR1 LNHNV and CDR2 YYDKDF (reference sequence). This chain's CDR3 is CATSRDPVDSASPLHF. CDR3 nucleotides: TGTGCCACCAGCAGAGATCCAGTGGACAGCGCGTCCCCCCTCCACTTT.

This chain uses TRBV18 with TRBJ2-1; D is uncertain. Germline V gene lookup returns CDR1 KGHSH and CDR2 LQKENI. Trimming cost V 0 bases and J 0 bases, with 6 bases left between them. This CDR3 region has 15 residues. As DNA, the CDR3 is TGTGCCAGCTCACCACCTGTGGACTCCTACAATGAGCAGTTCTTC. Amino acid sequence: CASSPPVDSYNEQFF.

The chain couples TRBV7-2 to TRBJ2-1; the D call may be TRBD1 or TRBD2 (5 bases each). The V gene lost 5 bases and the J gene lost 5 bases, with 19 bases spanning the gap. The CDR3 is 16 residues long. The germline V gene encodes CDR1 SGHTA and CDR2 FQGNSA. CDR3 in DNA: TGTGCCAGCAGCCAGCAAACCGGGACGGACAACAATGAGCAGTTCTTC. This codes for CASSQQTGTDNNEQFF.

The rearrangement joins TRBV14 to TRBJ1-2, with unresolved D. V lost 0 bases and J 4 bases, leaving 6 bases between the germline ends. The germline V gene encodes CDR1 SGHDN and CDR2 FVKESK. The CDR3 runs 13 residues. The CDR3 DNA reads as TGTGCCAGCAGCCAAGACAGGATCTATGGCTACACCTTC. Translated, it gives CASSQDRIYGYTF.

The rearrangement links TRBV4-1 to TRBJ1-4; D gene uncertain. Deletions cut 0 bases from V and 0 bases from J, with 5 bases between. Germline V gives CDR1 MGHRA, CDR2 YSYEKL. This CDR3 region has 15 residues. The CDR3 sequence is CASSQEPSTNEKLFF. CDR3 sequence (DNA): TGCGCCAGCAGCCAAGAACCCTCAACTAATGAAAAACTGTTTTTT.

This chain joins TRBV27 and TRBJ2-1; D unclear. With 3 bases removed from V and 4 bases from J, the gap between germline ends came to 7 bases. Germline V gene sequence: CDR1 MNHEY, CDR2 SMNVEV (reference sequence). This CDR3 comprises 13 residues. The CDR3: CASSFGSYNEQFF. DNA of the CDR3: TGTGCCAGCAGTTTCGGCTCTTACAATGAGCAGTTCTTC.

The CDR3 region is CASGKTGNTEAFF. Here the CDR3 DNA reads TGTGCCAGCGGTAAGACAGGGAACACTGAAGCTTTCTTT. The V gene is TRBV2, the J gene TRBJ1-1, with D possibly being TRBD1 (6 bases). The CDR3 extends over 13 amino acids. Germline CDR1 reads SNHLY; CDR2 reads FYNNEI. V shed 8 bases and J shed 1 base, with 11 bases lying between them.

This clone rates as medium-sized (0.01 to 0.1%). The J gene is TRBJ2-5, the V gene TRBV6-5, with 11 bases that match TRBD2. The CDR3 length is 16 residues. The germline CDR1 and CDR2 sequences are MNHEY and SVGAGI. Trimming cost V 4 bases and J 5 bases; bases outside gene matches: 9. The DNA for the CDR3 is TGTGCCAGCAGTTTGGGTCTAGCGGGGGGCGTGGAGACCCAGTACTTC. Translating gives CASSLGLAGGVETQYF.

The CDR3 spells CASSDLSYEQYF. The CDR3 DNA reads TGCGCCAGCAGTGATCTGTCCTACGAGCAGTACTTC. The chain employs TRBV10-1 and TRBJ2-7; unclear D gene. The V gene lost 3 bases and the J gene lost 1 base, with 4 bases spanning the gap. Germline V gene data show CDR1 as WNHNN and CDR2 as SYGVQD (reference sequence). The length of the CDR3 is 12 residues.

This chain uses TRBV5-1 with TRBJ1-2; 9 bases match TRBD1. V lost 4 bases, J lost 6 bases, and 7 bases stayed unmatched. Germline V lookup: CDR1 SGHRS, CDR2 YFSETQ. This CDR3 is built from 14 residues. The CDR3 sequence is CASSIFDRGDGYTF. DNA for the CDR3: TGCGCCAGCAGCATCTTCGACAGGGGGGATGGCTACACCTTC.

The chain couples TRBV7-2 to TRBJ2-2; D is perhaps TRBD2 (5 bases). Trimming removed 1 base at V and 7 bases at J, with 13 bases between. The CDR3 is made up of 15 amino acids. The germline gives CDR1 SGHTA, CDR2 FQGNSA. Here the CDR3 DNA reads TGTGCCAGCAGCTTAGTAGGTTTAGCGAACGGGGAGCTGTTTTTT. Protein: CASSLVGLANGELFF.

The chain employs TRBV3-1 (or the pseudogene TRBV3-2) and TRBJ2-7; D unclear. Germline V gene lookup returns CDR1 LGHDT and CDR2 YNNKEL (reference sequence). V was clipped by 4 bases and J by 1 base, with 2 bases between them. The CDR3 has 11 amino acids. The chain's CDR3 is CASSLSYEQYF. The CDR3 bases are TGTGCCAGCAGCCTTTCCTACGAGCAGTACTTC.

The rearrangement joins TRBV24-1 to TRBJ1-2; possibly TRBD1 for D (5 bases). Trimming removed 2 bases at V and 7 bases at J, with 13 bases between. CDR1 is KGHDR, CDR2 SFDVKD, per germline. CDR3 length: 14 amino acids. CDR3 nucleotides: TGTGCCACCAGTGATTCAGGGATAGGAGGTGGCTACACCTTC. The encoded protein is CATSDSGIGGGYTF.

The chain couples TRBV6-5 to TRBJ1-3, with 7 bases aligning to TRBD1. In germline, CDR1 is MNHEY, CDR2 SVGAGI. The CDR3 runs to 13 residues. The J segment lost 5 bases and the V segment lost 6 bases, leaving 4 bases of the junction unmatched. CDR3 DNA sequence: TGTGCCAGCAGCCTGGGACAGAGAAACACCATATATTTT. It specifies CASSLGQRNTIYF.

The chain has TRBV6-4 and TRBJ2-7; D is ambiguous. Trimming removed 8 bases at V and 3 bases at J, with 17 bases between. The germline CDR1 and CDR2 sequences are MRHNA and SNTAGT. This CDR3 contains 14 residues. The CDR3 DNA reads as TGTGCCAGCGGGGTATACAGCCTAAGCTACGAGCAGTACTTC. This sequence encodes CASGVYSLSYEQYF.

As to this clone: This same CDR3 is encoded by further DNA sequences in the sample. This chain links TRBV9 with TRBJ2-7; 7 bases map to TRBD1. The J segment lost 0 bases and the V segment lost 5 bases, leaving 2 bases of the junction unmatched. The germline V gene encodes CDR1 SGDLS and CDR2 YYNGEE. The CDR3 is 13 amino acids. The CDR3 loop reads CASRGQSSYEQYF. The CDR3 nucleotides are TGTGCCAGCAGGGGACAGAGCTCCTACGAGCAGTACTTC.

The V gene is TRBV19, the J gene TRBJ1-2, with D unresolved. Trimming took 2 bases from V and 2 from J, leaving 6 bases between them. The CDR3 length is 13 residues. Germline CDR1 LNHDA, CDR2 SQIVND (reference sequence). Here the CDR3 DNA reads TGTGCCAGTAGTATACGCGGGAACTATGGCTACACCTTC. The encoded protein is CASSIRGNYGYTF.

This clone was observed a few times. This rearrangement joins TRBV5-4 to TRBJ1-4, with TRBD1 matching 7 bases. V gave up 3 bases and J gave up 9 bases; unmatched junction bases: 20. This CDR3 has 18 amino acids. Germline CDR1 and CDR2: SGHNT and YYREEE (reference sequence). CDR3 sequence reads: CASSSPTGTASERKKLFF. The CDR3 nucleotides read TGTGCCAGCAGCTCCCCTACCGGGACAGCCAGTGAGAGGAAAAAACTGTTTTTT.

CDR3 amino acids: CATSGGNEQYF. The CDR3 bases are TGTGCCACCAGTGGGGGGAACGAGCAGTACTTC. The rearrangement joins TRBV24-1 to TRBJ2-7; D could derive from TRBD1 or TRBD2 (5 bases each). Germline V gives CDR1 KGHDR, CDR2 SFDVKD. The CDR3 covers 11 residues. V dropped 5 bases and J dropped 5 bases, with 6 bases sitting between them.

This clone was detected only once. The CDR3 here is CASSLGPSGGASETQYF. The DNA for the CDR3 is TGTGCCAGCAGCTTAGGCCCTAGCGGGGGGGCTTCAGAGACCCAGTACTTC. V and J are TRBV11-2 and TRBJ2-5; 12 bases align to TRBD2. This CDR3 is built from 17 residues. V was clipped by 1 base and J by 4 bases; unmatched bases: 7. Germline lookup yields CDR1 SGHAT and CDR2 FQNNGV.